These T cell receptor beta chains were read from a single sample in a study of T-cell reconstitution after alpha-beta-depleted transplantation in children. TCRdb analysed the PCR reads with MiXCR anew, one entry per CDR3 protein. The sample carries about 200,000 distinct CDR3 sequences, about 6% recorded once. The sample was PBMCs, taken before TCRalphabeta/CD19-depleted stem cell transplant. These receptors were collected from a girl under three years old with combined immunodeficiency, due to receive a stem cell transplant. Both conserved end residues are trimmed from each CDR3.

j_call v_call cdr3_aa
TRBJ2-2 TRBV4-2 ASSQVEGTGELF
TRBJ1-6 TRBV7-2 ASSPRGSSYNSPLH
TRBJ2-1 TRBV7-6 ASSLEFGTYNEQF
TRBJ2-2 TRBV5-6 ASSYGLAGGRAPSTGELF
TRBJ2-1 TRBV2 ASREDIPEQF
TRBJ2-7 TRBV7-9 ASSRTSIYEQY
TRBJ2-1 TRBV11-2 ASSTGHLEQF
TRBJ1-6 TRBV5-1 ASSFTGNSPLH
TRBJ2-7 TRBV2 ASVISYEQY
TRBJ1-2 TRBV4-2 ASSQDSRTGNYGYT
TRBJ2-1 TRBV4-1 ASSPGQGAYEQF
TRBJ2-1 TRBV13 ASSYDRRVYNEQF
TRBJ2-1 TRBV7-8 ASTQFTSGGVRSDEQF
TRBJ2-7 TRBV7-9 ASSLGWLDLY
TRBJ2-1 TRBV6-1 ASSRLAGENRNEQF
TRBJ2-1 TRBV29-1 SVEVTGRSYNEQF